This T cell receptor beta chain was captured by sequencing in a study of T cell repertoires in cytomegalovirus infection. This clonotype was detected only a few times. The CDR3 contains 15 residues. The germline gives CDR1 SGHDN, CDR2 FVKESK. Trimming took off 1 base at V and 0 bases at J, with 7 bases between the two ends. TCRdb recomputed calls from the reads with MiXCR, one row per CDR3 protein. In the table there are about 680,000 distinct CDR3 sequences, roughly a quarter of which are singletons. The chain couples TRBV14 to TRBJ2-1; D remains unclear. The source of this sequence is a human donor in good health (CMV status not recorded). Some clones in this sample may be carry-over from other donors' samples. Sequencing input: CD8+ T cells from PBMCs. As DNA, the CDR3 is TGTGCCAGCAGCCAAGGGACGGCCTCCTACAATGAGCAGTTCTTC. Amino acid sequence: CASSQGTASYNEQFF.